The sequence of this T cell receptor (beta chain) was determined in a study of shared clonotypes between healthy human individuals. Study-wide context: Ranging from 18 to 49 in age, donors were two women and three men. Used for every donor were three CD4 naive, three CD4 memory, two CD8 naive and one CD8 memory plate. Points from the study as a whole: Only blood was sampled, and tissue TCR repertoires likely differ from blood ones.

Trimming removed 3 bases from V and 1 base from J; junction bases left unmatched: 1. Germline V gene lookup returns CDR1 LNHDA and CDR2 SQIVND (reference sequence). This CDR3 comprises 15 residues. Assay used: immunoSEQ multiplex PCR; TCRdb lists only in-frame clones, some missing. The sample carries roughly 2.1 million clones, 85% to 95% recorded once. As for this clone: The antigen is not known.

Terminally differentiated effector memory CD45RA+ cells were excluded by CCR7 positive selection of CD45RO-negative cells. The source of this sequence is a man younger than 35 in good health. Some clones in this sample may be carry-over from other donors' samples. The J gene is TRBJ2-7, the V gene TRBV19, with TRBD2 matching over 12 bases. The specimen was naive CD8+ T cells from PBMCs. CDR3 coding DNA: TGTGCCAGTAGTATGACTAGCGGGAGTTCCTACGAGCAGTACTTC. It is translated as CASSMTSGSSYEQYF.